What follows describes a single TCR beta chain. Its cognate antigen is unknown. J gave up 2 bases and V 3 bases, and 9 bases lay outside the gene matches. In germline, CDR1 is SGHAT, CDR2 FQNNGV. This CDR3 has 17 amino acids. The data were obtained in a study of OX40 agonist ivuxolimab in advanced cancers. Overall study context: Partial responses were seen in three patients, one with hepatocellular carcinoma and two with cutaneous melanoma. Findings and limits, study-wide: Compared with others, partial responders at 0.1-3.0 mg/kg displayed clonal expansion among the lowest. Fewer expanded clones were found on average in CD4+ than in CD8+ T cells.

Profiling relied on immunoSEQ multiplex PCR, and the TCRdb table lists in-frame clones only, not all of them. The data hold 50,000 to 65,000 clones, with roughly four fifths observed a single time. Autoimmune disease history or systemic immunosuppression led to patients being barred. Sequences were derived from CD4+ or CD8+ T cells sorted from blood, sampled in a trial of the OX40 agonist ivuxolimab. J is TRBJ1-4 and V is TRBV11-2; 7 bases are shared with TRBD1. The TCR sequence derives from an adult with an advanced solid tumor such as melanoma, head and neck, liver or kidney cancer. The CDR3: CASSFTRGSGTNEKLFF. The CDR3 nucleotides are TGTGCCAGCAGCTTTACCAGGGGGAGCGGGACTAATGAAAAACTGTTTTTT.